This entry lists 21 T cell receptor beta chains sequenced from one sample in a study of shared clonotypes between healthy human individuals (TCRdb year 2020). The method was the immunoSEQ multiplex PCR assay. Entries here come from immuneACCESS through TCRdb and include only in-frame sequences with V and J called. Some clones fail to appear in such tables; in the studies checked, an unresolved V gene covers under half of the shortfall, and the cause of the remainder is unknown. This sample is represented by about 2.2 million clones; 85% to 95% of them were singletons. The biggest ten clones account for more than 1.5% of the sample. CD8 naive samples were obtained by positive selection for CCR7 among CD45RO-negative cells, yielding a CD45RA+CCR7+ population from which TemRA cells were excluded. Input material: naive CD8+ T cells from PBMCs. The sample's cell subset or site label, in plain terms: CD45RA+CCR7+. The receptors were sampled from a man younger than 35 in good health. Some clones in this sample may be carry-over from other donors' samples.

V gene TRBV27 combines with J gene TRBJ2-7, with TRBD1 matching over 7 bases. The CDR3 totals 15 residues. V gave up 0 bases and J gave up 5 bases; unmatched junction bases: 7. CDR1 and CDR2 from the germline V gene are MNHEY and SMNVEV (reference sequence). The CDR3 is CASSLSRGGGDEQYF. The CDR3 DNA follows: TGTGCCAGCAGTTTATCGAGAGGGGGCGGTGACGAGCAGTACTTC.

CDR3 in DNA: TGTGCCAGCAGCCCGGTCCCTAGCGCGCCCTACGAGCAGTACTTC. This sequence encodes CASSPVPSAPYEQYF. J is TRBJ2-7 and V is TRBV5-5; a weak D match, TRBD2 (6 bases). The V end lost 4 bases, the J end lost 2 bases, and 16 bases lay between the germline ends. Germline CDR1 reads SGHKS; CDR2 reads YYEKEE (reference sequence). The CDR3 loop spans 15 amino acids. The full variable domain, completed using reference TRBV5-5 and TRBJ2-7, is DAGVTQSPTHLIKTRGQQVTLRCSPISGHKSVSWYQQVLGQGPQFIFQYYEKEERGRGNFPDRFSARQFPNYSSELNVNALLLGDSALYLCASSPVPSAPYEQYFGPGTRLTVT.

The chain has TRBV9 and TRBJ2-7, with D maybe TRBD2 (6 bases). CDR1 and CDR2 from the germline V gene are SGDLS and YYNGEE. The V and J ends lost 4 bases and 3 bases respectively, with 14 bases between them. The CDR3 length is 14 residues. CDR3 sequence reads: CASSPVGSYYEQYF. The CDR3 nucleotides are TGTGCCAGCAGCCCCGTCGGGAGTTACTACGAGCAGTACTTC.

The chain links TRBV7-2 to TRBJ2-1; 8 nucleotides agree with TRBD2. This CDR3 has 16 residues. The junction had 9 bases not matched to a gene; V was cut back by 3 bases and J by 5 bases. Germline values: CDR1 SGHTA, CDR2 FQGNSA. CDR3 in amino acids: CASSFRSGSIHNEQFF. The CDR3 nucleotides read TGTGCCAGCAGCTTCCGAAGCGGGAGCATCCACAATGAGCAGTTCTTC.

About this clone itself: The identical CDR3 is also encoded by other nucleotide sequences in the sample. The V call is TRBV28, the J call TRBJ1-4; D is unresolved. The germline V and J ends were trimmed by 2 bases and 8 bases, with 6 bases remaining between them. Germline V gene sequence: CDR1 MDHEN, CDR2 SYDVKM. The CDR3 has 12 amino acids. The CDR3 sequence is CASSLIREKLFF. The CDR3 DNA sequence: TGTGCCAGCAGTTTAATCAGGGAAAAACTGTTTTTT.

The chain recombines TRBV30 with TRBJ1-1; D not certain. The CDR3 contains 12 residues. The germline CDR1 and CDR2 sequences are GTSNPN and SVGIG (reference sequence). Between the trimmed V and J ends, which lost 1 base and 4 bases, there was a span of 7 bases. In DNA form, the CDR3 reads TGTGCCTGGAGTGCCATGGGCACTGAAGCTTTCTTT. Encoded protein: CAWSAMGTEAFF.

J is TRBJ2-1 and V is TRBV9; possible D gene TRBD1, 5 bases. The ends were cut back, 4 bases at V and 8 bases at J, with 19 bases in the middle. This CDR3 is built from 15 residues. Germline V gene lookup returns CDR1 SGDLS and CDR2 YYNGEE. The CDR3 spells CASSPKPQGLDEQFF. Here the CDR3 DNA reads TGTGCCAGCAGCCCCAAACCGCAGGGCCTCGATGAGCAGTTCTTC.

V and J are TRBV19 and TRBJ1-1, with D uncertain. CDR1 LNHDA and CDR2 SQIVND come from the germline V gene (reference sequence). CDR3 size: 12 residues. V was clipped by 8 bases and J by 0 bases, with 7 bases between them. The CDR3 sequence: CASWGVNTEAFF. CDR3 DNA sequence: TGTGCCAGTTGGGGAGTGAACACTGAAGCTTTCTTT.

The rearrangement links TRBV7-9 to TRBJ1-2; unclear D gene. V was trimmed by 4 bases and J by 4 bases, leaving 7 bases between them. This CDR3 region has 12 residues. The germline V gene encodes CDR1 SEHNR and CDR2 FQNEAQ (reference sequence). The CDR3 nucleotides read TGTGCCAGCAGCTCCTGGGGCTATGGCTACACCTTC. Protein sequence: CASSSWGYGYTF.

The J gene is TRBJ2-7, the V gene TRBV19; TRBD2 matches at 10 bases. CDR1 and CDR2 from the germline V gene are LNHDA and SQIVND (reference sequence). The CDR3 has 15 residues. V lost 3 bases and J lost 4; bases outside the gene matches: 6. The CDR3 coding sequence is TGTGCCAGTAGTATCATGCTAGCGGGAGTATACGAGCAGTACTTC. It codes for CASSIMLAGVYEQYF.

This clone was counted a few times. Other DNA sequences of this sample code for an identical CDR3. The V call is TRBV7-9, the J call TRBJ2-3; D gene ambiguous. CDR3 length equals 12 residues. V shed 1 base and J shed 3 bases, with 2 bases lying between them. Germline CDR1 is SEHNR and CDR2 is FQNEAQ (reference sequence). In DNA, the CDR3 is TGTGCCAGCAGCTTAGGTACAGATACGCAGTATTTT. Amino acid sequence: CASSLGTDTQYF.

The rearrangement links TRBV6-6 to TRBJ2-5; TRBD2 is a possible D gene (6 bases). The CDR3 sequence is 16 residues long. V shed 2 bases and J shed 0 bases, with 13 bases lying between them. The germline CDR1 and CDR2 sequences are MNHNY and SVGAGI (reference sequence). The CDR3 is CASSYGGKTYQETQYF. The CDR3 DNA is TGTGCCAGCAGTTACGGGGGGAAGACGTACCAAGAGACCCAGTACTTC.

This sequence joins TRBV9 and TRBJ2-2; D is unclear. This CDR3 has 13 amino acids. Germline assignment: CDR1 SGDLS and CDR2 YYNGEE. V was shortened by 4 bases and J by 3 bases, with 7 bases between the two germline ends. The CDR3 DNA sequence: TGTGCCAGCAGCCCGTTCGACACCGGGGAGCTGTTTTTT. Its translation is CASSPFDTGELFF.

The rearrangement links TRBV11-2 to TRBJ2-3; TRBD2 might be the D (6 bases). The V and J ends lost 1 base and 2 bases respectively, with 10 bases between them. CDR1 and CDR2 from the germline V gene are SGHAT and FQNNGV. The CDR3 spans 15 residues. This chain's CDR3 is CASSLGLAITDTQYF. The CDR3 bases are TGTGCCAGCAGCTTAGGGCTAGCGATCACAGATACGCAGTATTTT.

This chain uses TRBV28 with TRBJ2-1, with D unclear. Per the germline V gene, CDR1 is MDHEN and CDR2 is SYDVKM. The CDR3 contains 13 residues. Trimming left V 5 bases short and J 10 bases short, with 15 bases between. The CDR3 spells CASSPSWTQEQFF. The CDR3 bases are TGTGCCAGCAGTCCCTCCTGGACCCAGGAGCAGTTCTTC.

Details on this clone: This may be a read error, as it is one base from a much larger clone. The same CDR3 also results from other DNA sequences found in this sample. The chain employs TRBV28 and TRBJ1-1; D perhaps matches TRBD1 (5 bases). The germline gives CDR1 MDHEN, CDR2 SYDVKM. V was pared by 1 base and J by 4 bases, with 7 bases between. The CDR3 length is 13 residues. DNA for the CDR3: TGTGCCAGCAGTTTATCAGGGACCACTGAAGCTTTCTTT. Translating it yields CASSLSGTTEAFF. The full variable domain, completed using reference TRBV28 and TRBJ1-1, is DVKVTQSSRYLVKRTGEKVFLECVQDMDHENMFWYRQDPGLGLRLIYFSYDVKMKEKGDIPEGYSVSREKKERFSLILESASTNQTSMYLCASSLSGTTEAFFGQGTRLTVV.

The V call is TRBV7-9, the J call TRBJ2-1, with 12 bases matching TRBD2. Looked up from germline, CDR1 is SEHNR and CDR2 is FQNEAQ (reference sequence). CDR3 length: 18 amino acids. The V and J ends lost 5 bases and 0 bases, in that order; junction bases with no gene match: 8. The CDR3, as DNA: TGTGCCAGCAGCACACAAATGACTAGCGGGAGCTCCTACAATGAGCAGTTCTTC. Its protein product is CASSTQMTSGSSYNEQFF.

The rearrangement uses TRBV5-4 and TRBJ2-2; 7 bases fit TRBD1. The V gene's germline CDR1 is SGHNT and CDR2 YYREEE (reference sequence). The junction had 4 bases not matched to a gene; V was cut back by 2 bases and J by 6 bases. The CDR3 is 14 amino acids. CDR3 sequence: CASSLLGGPGELFF. DNA of the CDR3: TGTGCCAGCAGCTTATTAGGGGGCCCCGGGGAGCTGTTTTTT.

This clone was detected only once. This chain links TRBV28 with TRBJ1-5, with TRBD1 matching 7 bases. This CDR3 region has 16 residues. V was clipped by 5 bases and J by 7 bases; unmatched bases: 14. Germline values: CDR1 MDHEN, CDR2 SYDVKM. Here the CDR3 DNA reads TGTGCCAGCAGTCCCCCCATCACAGGGGCTCACCAGCCCCAGCATTTT. Residues: CASSPPITGAHQPQHF.

J is TRBJ2-7 and V is TRBV2; 11 bases are shared with TRBD2. Germline values: CDR1 SNHLY, CDR2 FYNNEI. V lost 3 bases to trimming and J lost 5 bases; unmatched junction nucleotides: 6. This CDR3 contains 15 residues. The CDR3, as DNA: TGTGCCAGCAGTGACACTAGCGGGAGTCTAAACGAGCAGTACTTC. Translated, it gives CASSDTSGSLNEQYF.

This chain links TRBV5-5 with TRBJ2-5; either TRBD1 or TRBD2 may supply D (5 bases each). V was cut by 4 bases and J by 5 bases, with 21 bases left in between. There are 16 residues in the CDR3. From germline, CDR1 is SGHKS and CDR2 YYEKEE (reference sequence). For the CDR3, the DNA is TGTGCCAGCAGCCCGGTCCGGGGCGCGGGTGGCGAGACCCAGTACTTC. This encodes CASSPVRGAGGETQYF.